These 11 T cell receptor beta chains originate from one sample sequenced in a study of read filtering for tumor transcriptome and immune sequencing (dated by TCRdb to the early 2020s). The listed sequencing device is Illumina HiSeq 4000. TCR libraries were built from roughly 370 ng RNA with the Immunoverse kit, using molecular barcoded adaptors covering alpha/delta and beta/gamma chains. In TCRdb, the public reads were trimmed at Q25 with fastp and aligned with MiXCR, with productive beta chains retained. CDR3 protein duplicates are merged, each entry listing the most common genes and DNA. The sample table shows 60,000 or so distinct CDR3 sequences, and roughly a fifth are seen once. The ten largest clonotypes hold roughly 11% of the sample. Sequenced: a population of CD138-negative cells sorted from bone marrow. The sample's cell subset or site label, decoded: bone marrow mononuclear cells depleted of CD138+ plasma/myeloma cells by negative magnetic selection. These TCRs come from a donor at least 40 years old with multiple myeloma.

This rearrangement joins TRBV29-1 to TRBJ2-1; 7 nucleotides match TRBD1. The CDR3 extends over 13 amino acids. Germline V gene lookup returns CDR1 SQVTM and CDR2 ANQGSEA. V lost 4 bases to trimming and J lost 5 bases; unmatched junction nucleotides: 5. CDR3 nucleotide sequence: TGCAGCGTTGGGACAGGCCTTAACAATGAGCAGTTCTTC. It is translated as CSVGTGLNNEQFF.

There are many counts of this clonotype. The chain is built from TRBV3-1 and TRBJ2-3; D call uncertain. The germline CDR1 and CDR2 sequences are LGHDT and YNNKEL (reference sequence). The V end lost 2 bases, the J end lost 4 bases, and 7 bases lay between the germline ends. The CDR3 extends over 13 amino acids. This chain's CDR3 is CASSQKWSDTQYF. The DNA of the CDR3 is TGTGCCAGCAGCCAAAAATGGTCAGATACGCAGTATTTT.

The sample holds a few counts of this clonotype. The chain couples TRBV3-1 to TRBJ2-4; D is unclear. The V gene lost 0 bases and the J gene lost 4 bases, with 7 bases spanning the gap. Germline assignment: CDR1 LGHDT and CDR2 YNNKEL (reference sequence). The CDR3 contains 14 residues. CDR3 bases: TGTGCCAGCAGCCAAGATGCAGGAAAAAACATTCAGTACTTC. Translating it yields CASSQDAGKNIQYF. Complete variable domain (other parts from reference TRBV3-1 and TRBJ2-4): DTAVSQTPKYLVTQMGNDKSIKCEQNLGHDTMYWYKQDSKKFLKIMFSYNNKELIINETVPNRFSPKSPDKAHLNLHINSLELGDSAVYFCASSQDAGKNIQYFGAGTRLSVL.

This clonotype was recorded a few times. The chain couples TRBV5-4 to TRBJ1-5; tentatively, D is TRBD1 (6 bases). The CDR3 covers 16 residues. Trimming pared 0 bases from V and 7 bases from J, leaving 17 bases between. Germline lookup yields CDR1 SGHNT and CDR2 YYREEE (reference sequence). Written as DNA, the CDR3 is TGTGCCAGCAGCTTGGACGGTGGCAGGGGAAACCAGCCCCAGCATTTT. Translated, it gives CASSLDGGRGNQPQHF. Full variable domain (rest looked up from reference TRBV5-4 and TRBJ1-5): ETGVTQSPTHLIKTRGQQVTLRCSSQSGHNTVSWYQQALGQGPQFIFQYYREEENGRGNFPPRFSGLQFPNYSSELNVNALELDDSALYLCASSLDGGRGNQPQHFGDGTRLSIL.

This clonotype is termed medium-sized. V is TRBV18 and J is TRBJ2-1; D is uncertain. V was shortened by 0 bases and J by 7 bases, with 7 bases between the two germline ends. The CDR3 consists of 13 residues. The germline CDR1 and CDR2 sequences are KGHSH and LQKENI. CDR3 bases: TGTGCCAGCTCACCACCGCCCGGGAATGAGCAGTTCTTC. The encoded protein is CASSPPPGNEQFF.

This clonotype was recorded at least ten times. The chain has TRBV24-1 and TRBJ2-3; TRBD2 aligns across 11 bases. This CDR3 has 18 residues. Trimming removed 1 base from V and 2 bases from J; junction bases left unmatched: 7. The germline gives CDR1 KGHDR, CDR2 SFDVKD. Here the CDR3 DNA reads TGTGCCACCAGTGATTTCCGACTAGCGGGGCACAACACAGATACGCAGTATTTT. The encoded protein is CATSDFRLAGHNTDTQYF.

Ten or more counts support this clonotype. This chain uses TRBV29-1 with TRBJ1-2, with D possibly matching TRBD1 (6 bases). The length of the CDR3 is 12 residues. V dropped 5 bases and J dropped 2 bases, with 9 bases sitting between them. Germline V gives CDR1 SQVTM, CDR2 ANQGSEA. Written as DNA, the CDR3 is TGCAGCGTTCAGCAGGGGAACTATGGCTACACCTTC. Translation gives CSVQQGNYGYTF. Combining the CDR3 with reference TRBV29-1 and TRBJ1-2 gives the whole variable domain SAVISQKPSRDICQRGTSLTIQCQVDSQVTMMFWYRQQPGQSLTLIATANQGSEATYESGFVIDKFPISRPNLTFSTLTVSNMSPEDSSIYLCSVQQGNYGYTFGSGTRLTVV.

The sample holds many counts of this clonotype. The rearrangement links TRBV20-1 to TRBJ2-1, with 12 bases aligning to TRBD2. In germline, CDR1 is DFQATT, CDR2 SNEGSKA (reference sequence). There are 13 residues in the CDR3. With 5 bases clipped from V and 5 bases from J, the junction kept 1 base outside the gene matches. The CDR3 is CSALAGGHNEQFF. The CDR3, as DNA: TGCAGTGCTCTAGCGGGGGGGCACAATGAGCAGTTCTTC.

Comments on this clonotype: An end of the junction differs from the germline gene, which may be a read error. The chain recombines TRBV24-1 with TRBJ2-1; D tentatively reads TRBD1 or TRBD2 (5 bases each). The CDR3 length is 16 residues. CDR1 and CDR2 (germline): KGHDR, SFDVKD. The CDR3 loop reads CATGDFRASRFNEQFF. CDR3 nucleotides: TGTGCCACCGGTGATTTCAGGGCTAGCAGGTTCAATGAGCAGTTCTTC.

This clonotype was counted many times. This chain connects TRBV7-9 to TRBJ2-1; D possibly corresponds to TRBD2 (6 bases). Trimming removed 1 base at V and 2 bases at J, with 9 bases between. The CDR3 loop spans 15 amino acids. CDR1 is SEHNR, CDR2 FQNEAQ, per germline (reference sequence). The chain's CDR3 is CASSLVSGPYNEQFF. In nucleotides, the CDR3 is TGTGCCAGCAGCTTAGTTAGCGGACCCTACAATGAGCAGTTCTTC.

This chain links TRBV6-2 or TRBV6-3 with TRBJ2-7; 9 positions match TRBD2. The CDR3 has 15 residues. V lost 6 bases to trimming and J lost 2 bases; unmatched junction nucleotides: 8. The germline V gene has CDR1 MNHEY and CDR2 SVGEGT. The CDR3: CASSRTSALTYEQYF. CDR3 coding DNA: TGTGCCAGCAGCAGGACTAGCGCCCTCACCTACGAGCAGTACTTC.